These T cell receptor beta chains were read from a single sample in a study of blood T cell repertoires in COVID-19. Here immunoSEQ multiplex PCR was the method, and the copy in TCRdb shows in-frame clones only, minus some. In the table there are roughly 190,000 clones, nearly 90% of which are singletons. The sequenced sample consisted of peripheral blood. The receptors shown here come from a middle-aged woman who had recovered from COVID-19. Both conserved end residues are part of each CDR3. The order of the fields is CDR3 protein, CDR3 DNA, D gene, clone size, J gene, V gene. D genes are given only for firm matches. Rows give clone size only sometimes, using once, few, many, or a class for an expanded clone.

cdr3_aa: CASSLTVRGLSNEQFF
cdr3_nt: TGTGCCAGCAGCTTAACTGTCAGGGGGCTTTCTAATGAGCAGTTCTTC
d_call: TRBD1
clone_size: NA
j_call: TRBJ2-1
v_call: TRBV7-3

cdr3_aa: CASSPGLAGPGETQYF
cdr3_nt: TGTGCCAGCAGCCCCGGACTAGCGGGACCCGGGGAGACCCAGTACTTC
d_call: TRBD2
clone_size: NA
j_call: TRBJ2-5
v_call: TRBV6-2/TRBV6-3

cdr3_aa: CSASLPSGPNEQFF
cdr3_nt: TGCAGTGCTAGTCTGCCTAGCGGACCTAATGAGCAGTTCTTC
d_call: TRBD2
clone_size: NA
j_call: TRBJ2-1
v_call: TRBV20-1

cdr3_aa: CASSQDRMTSSAGAGNTIYF
cdr3_nt: TGCGCCAGCAGCCAAGATCGCATGACCTCTTCCGCAGGGGCTGGAAACACCATATATTTT
d_call: NA
clone_size: NA
j_call: TRBJ1-3
v_call: TRBV4-3

cdr3_aa: CASSQGSRALGLLYRGNIQYF
cdr3_nt: TGCGCCAGCAGCCAAGGAAGCCGGGCCCTAGGCCTTTTATACAGGGGGAACATTCAGTACTTC
d_call: TRBD1
clone_size: NA
j_call: TRBJ2-4
v_call: TRBV4-3

cdr3_aa: CAWSPGTGVVYEQYF
cdr3_nt: TGTGCCTGGAGTCCCGGGACAGGGGTTGTATACGAGCAGTACTTC
d_call: TRBD1
clone_size: NA
j_call: TRBJ2-7
v_call: TRBV30

cdr3_aa: CASSTATGHEQYF
cdr3_nt: TGTGCCAGCAGCACCGCCACAGGGCACGAGCAGTACTTC
d_call: NA
clone_size: once
j_call: TRBJ2-7
v_call: TRBV7-7

cdr3_aa: CATSEAPRGQPQHF
cdr3_nt: TGTGCCACCAGTGAGGCACCCCGGGGTCAGCCCCAGCATTTT
d_call: NA
clone_size: NA
j_call: TRBJ1-5
v_call: TRBV24-1

cdr3_aa: CASRGAWATNSGANVLTF
cdr3_nt: TGTGCCAGTAGGGGGGCCTGGGCCACTAACTCTGGGGCCAACGTCCTGACTTTC
d_call: NA
clone_size: NA
j_call: TRBJ2-6
v_call: TRBV19

cdr3_aa: CASSQDGTGMFAYEQYF
cdr3_nt: TGCGCCAGCAGCCAAGATGGGACAGGGATGTTCGCGTACGAGCAGTACTTC
d_call: TRBD1
clone_size: NA
j_call: TRBJ2-7
v_call: TRBV4-1

cdr3_aa: CASRSRVLQYF
cdr3_nt: TGTGCCAGCAGGTCCCGGGTCTTGCAGTATTTT
d_call: NA
clone_size: NA
j_call: TRBJ2-3
v_call: TRBV28

cdr3_aa: CSASGGLAGISYEQYF
cdr3_nt: TGCAGTGCTAGTGGGGGACTAGCGGGGATCTCCTACGAGCAGTACTTC
d_call: TRBD2
clone_size: NA
j_call: TRBJ2-7
v_call: TRBV20-1

cdr3_aa: CASSPGLAGKETQYF
cdr3_nt: TGTGCCAGCAGTCCTGGACTAGCGGGAAAAGAGACCCAGTACTTC
d_call: TRBD2
clone_size: NA
j_call: TRBJ2-5
v_call: TRBV6-5

cdr3_aa: CASSLGGFASGKTQYF
cdr3_nt: TGTGCCAGCAGCTTAGGAGGTTTTGCTAGCGGGAAAACGCAGTATTTT
d_call: TRBD2
clone_size: NA
j_call: TRBJ2-3
v_call: TRBV7-2

cdr3_aa: CASSPGTGKFF
cdr3_nt: TGTGCCAGCAGCCCCGGGACAGGGAAGTTCTTC
d_call: TRBD1
clone_size: NA
j_call: TRBJ2-1
v_call: TRBV12-3/TRBV12-4

cdr3_aa: CASSLSWSSNQPQHF
cdr3_nt: TGTGCCAGCAGTTTATCGTGGAGCAGCAATCAGCCCCAGCATTTT
d_call: NA
clone_size: NA
j_call: TRBJ1-5
v_call: TRBV27

cdr3_aa: CASRTTGRNTGELFF
cdr3_nt: TGTGCCAGCAGGACCACAGGGAGGAACACCGGGGAGCTGTTTTTT
d_call: NA
clone_size: NA
j_call: TRBJ2-2
v_call: TRBV27

cdr3_aa: CASSPLAGGNNEQFF
cdr3_nt: TGCGCCAGCAGCCCACTAGCGGGAGGGAACAATGAGCAGTTCTTC
d_call: TRBD2
clone_size: NA
j_call: TRBJ2-1
v_call: TRBV5-1

cdr3_aa: CASSWGLAMAGELFF
cdr3_nt: TGTGCCAGCAGTTGGGGGCTAGCTATGGCCGGGGAGCTGTTTTTT
d_call: NA
clone_size: NA
j_call: TRBJ2-2
v_call: TRBV28

cdr3_aa: CASSPSGRARNEQFF
cdr3_nt: TGTGCCAGCAGTCCTAGCGGGAGGGCCCGAAATGAGCAGTTCTTC
d_call: TRBD2
clone_size: once
j_call: TRBJ2-1
v_call: TRBV6-5

cdr3_aa: CASSWRETWVEQYF
cdr3_nt: TGTGCCAGCAGTTGGAGGGAAACTTGGGTCGAGCAGTACTTC
d_call: NA
clone_size: NA
j_call: TRBJ2-7
v_call: TRBV6-6

cdr3_aa: CASRGGTEKLFF
cdr3_nt: TGTGCCAGCAGGGGAGGGACGGAAAAACTGTTTTTT
d_call: NA
clone_size: NA
j_call: TRBJ1-4
v_call: TRBV25-1

cdr3_aa: CASSGRRQATNEKLFF
cdr3_nt: TGTGCCAGCAGTGGGAGACGACAGGCGACTAATGAAAAACTGTTTTTT
d_call: NA
clone_size: NA
j_call: TRBJ1-4
v_call: TRBV6-1

cdr3_aa: CASMKRVTLETQYF
cdr3_nt: TGTGCCAGCATGAAGCGGGTGACTCTAGAGACCCAGTACTTC
d_call: NA
clone_size: NA
j_call: TRBJ2-5
v_call: TRBV2

cdr3_aa: CASSGGQGFGTDTQYF
cdr3_nt: TGTGCCAGCAGTGGGGGACAGGGTTTTGGCACAGATACGCAGTATTTT
d_call: TRBD1
clone_size: once
j_call: TRBJ2-3
v_call: TRBV2

cdr3_aa: CASSSRPRAEAFF
cdr3_nt: TGTGCCAGCAGCTCAAGGCCGAGGGCTGAAGCTTTCTTT
d_call: NA
clone_size: NA
j_call: TRBJ1-1
v_call: TRBV7-8

cdr3_aa: CASSHTSGMGYEQYF
cdr3_nt: TGCGCCAGCAGCCATACTAGCGGGATGGGGTACGAGCAGTACTTC
d_call: TRBD2
clone_size: NA
j_call: TRBJ2-7
v_call: TRBV4-1

cdr3_aa: CASSLMSVNEQFF
cdr3_nt: TGTGCCAGCAGTTTAATGTCGGTGAATGAGCAGTTCTTC
d_call: NA
clone_size: NA
j_call: TRBJ2-1
v_call: TRBV12-3/TRBV12-4

cdr3_aa: CASSIGTGDYGYTF
cdr3_nt: TGTGCCAGTAGTATAGGGACAGGAGACTATGGCTACACCTTC
d_call: TRBD1
clone_size: few
j_call: TRBJ1-2
v_call: TRBV19

cdr3_aa: CSVLDRERNNEQFF
cdr3_nt: TGCAGCGTTCTAGACAGGGAAAGAAACAATGAGCAGTTCTTC
d_call: TRBD1
clone_size: NA
j_call: TRBJ2-1
v_call: TRBV29-1

cdr3_aa: CASSLVRQTNEKLFF
cdr3_nt: TGTGCCAGCAGCTTGGTCAGGCAGACTAATGAAAAACTGTTTTTT
d_call: NA
clone_size: NA
j_call: TRBJ1-4
v_call: TRBV5-5

cdr3_aa: CAISERGGTGANVLTF
cdr3_nt: TGTGCCATCAGTGAGCGGGGAGGAACTGGGGCCAACGTCCTGACTTTC
d_call: NA
clone_size: NA
j_call: TRBJ2-6
v_call: TRBV10-3

cdr3_aa: CASSRGQGARTEAFF
cdr3_nt: TGTGCCAGCAGTAGGGGACAGGGGGCGAGGACTGAAGCTTTCTTT
d_call: TRBD1
clone_size: NA
j_call: TRBJ1-1
v_call: TRBV27

cdr3_aa: CASTRGTEWNQPQHF
cdr3_nt: TGTGCCAGTACCCGGGGGACAGAATGGAACCAGCCCCAGCATTTT
d_call: TRBD1
clone_size: few
j_call: TRBJ1-5
v_call: TRBV19

cdr3_aa: CASSPLGPGNTEAFF
cdr3_nt: TGCGCCAGCAGCCCCCTCGGACCGGGAAACACTGAAGCTTTCTTT
d_call: NA
clone_size: NA
j_call: TRBJ1-1
v_call: TRBV5-1

cdr3_aa: CASSQGGGTGQPQHF
cdr3_nt: TGTGCCAGCTCACAAGGAGGGGGCACGGGGCAGCCCCAGCATTTT
d_call: TRBD1
clone_size: NA
j_call: TRBJ1-5
v_call: TRBV18

cdr3_aa: CATSDFNNQPQHF
cdr3_nt: TGTGCCACCAGTGATTTCAACAATCAGCCCCAGCATTTT
d_call: NA
clone_size: NA
j_call: TRBJ1-5
v_call: TRBV24-1

cdr3_aa: CASRGVDSNQPQHF
cdr3_nt: TGTGCCAGCAGAGGGGTGGATAGCAATCAGCCCCAGCATTTT
d_call: NA
clone_size: NA
j_call: TRBJ1-5
v_call: TRBV2

cdr3_aa: CASSLEVWQGAYNPTDTQYF
cdr3_nt: TGTGCCAGCAGCTTGGAAGTTTGGCAGGGGGCCTATAACCCCACAGATACGCAGTATTTT
d_call: TRBD1
clone_size: NA
j_call: TRBJ2-3
v_call: TRBV5-4

cdr3_aa: CASSLKYLNTEAFF
cdr3_nt: TGTGCCAGCTCACTGAAGTACTTGAACACTGAAGCTTTCTTT
d_call: NA
clone_size: NA
j_call: TRBJ1-1
v_call: TRBV18

cdr3_aa: CASNYQEGVTDTQYF
cdr3_nt: TGCGCCAGTAATTACCAGGAGGGCGTCACAGATACGCAGTATTTT
d_call: NA
clone_size: once
j_call: TRBJ2-3
v_call: TRBV5-1

cdr3_aa: CASSTRSYGYTF
cdr3_nt: TGTGCCAGTTCGACCCGGAGCTATGGCTACACCTTC
d_call: NA
clone_size: NA
j_call: TRBJ1-2
v_call: TRBV3-1/TRBV3-2

cdr3_aa: CASSLSLAGGPGETQYF
cdr3_nt: TGCGCCAGCAGCTTGAGCCTAGCGGGAGGCCCAGGAGAGACCCAGTACTTC
d_call: TRBD2
clone_size: NA
j_call: TRBJ2-5
v_call: TRBV5-1

cdr3_aa: CASSLGGLADYNEQFF
cdr3_nt: TGTGCCAGCAGCTTGGGAGGGCTAGCCGACTACAATGAGCAGTTCTTC
d_call: NA
clone_size: NA
j_call: TRBJ2-1
v_call: TRBV5-4

cdr3_aa: CASTRDSNYGYTF
cdr3_nt: TGTGCCAGTACTAGGGACAGTAACTATGGCTACACCTTC
d_call: TRBD1
clone_size: NA
j_call: TRBJ1-2
v_call: TRBV19

cdr3_aa: CASSLSGGNNSPLHF
cdr3_nt: TGTGCCAGCAGCTTGTCAGGGGGCAACAATTCACCCCTCCACTTT
d_call: TRBD1
clone_size: NA
j_call: TRBJ1-6
v_call: TRBV5-6

cdr3_aa: CASSLEGQGPVDTQYF
cdr3_nt: TGCGCCAGCAGCTTGGAAGGACAGGGACCAGTGGATACGCAGTATTTT
d_call: TRBD1
clone_size: NA
j_call: TRBJ2-3
v_call: TRBV5-1

cdr3_aa: CASSLADSSNEKLFF
cdr3_nt: TGTGCCAGCAGCTTGGCTGACAGTTCTAATGAAAAACTGTTTTTT
d_call: NA
clone_size: NA
j_call: TRBJ1-4
v_call: TRBV5-4

cdr3_aa: CASSLGGGAGDTEAFF
cdr3_nt: TGTGCCAGCAGCTTAGGTGGGGGAGCAGGGGACACTGAAGCTTTCTTT
d_call: NA
clone_size: once
j_call: TRBJ1-1
v_call: TRBV7-2

cdr3_aa: CASSFRGTSGRLNSYEQYF
cdr3_nt: TGTGCCAGCAGTTTCCGTGGGACTAGCGGCCGCCTGAACTCCTACGAGCAGTACTTC
d_call: TRBD2
clone_size: NA
j_call: TRBJ2-7
v_call: TRBV27

cdr3_aa: CASSPLRETQYF
cdr3_nt: TGTGCCAGCTCACCTCTGAGGGAGACCCAGTACTTC
d_call: NA
clone_size: NA
j_call: TRBJ2-5
v_call: TRBV18